This T cell receptor (beta chain) emerged from a study of blood T cell repertoires in COVID-19 (dated by TCRdb to 2020 to 2021). About the full investigation: Samples covering the acute and convalescent phases of COVID-19 were provided by collaborators in the United States, Italy and Spain. The repertoires were released in a freely available public database intended as a resource for research on the immune response to SARS-CoV-2. A de-identified subject ID, COVID-19 status, age in years and sex were almost always included in the sample metadata. The samples were drawn from two sources: the first 160 participants of the ongoing ImmuneRACE study, and 1,000 to 1,500 subjects contributed by 6 global collaborators. The material from the prospective study consisted of cDNA or gDNA derived from T cells, B-cell-depleted T cells, or PBMCs. The dataset comprised deeply sampled blood TCRbeta repertoires from subjects exposed to, actively infected with, or recovered from COVID-19. HLA class I and class II types, where available, came from metadata supplied by the sample provider rather than from assay-based typing. Summary of the overall study and its limitations: Clinical and demographic metadata were provided uncurated, with the amount varying by source and participant.

The V end loses 3 bases and the J end loses 3 bases, and a stretch of 12 bases separates them. The CDR3 runs 14 amino acids, cysteine and phenylalanine included. CDR3 DNA only is kept here, 42 bases in frame from base 1. The CDR1 and CDR2 encoded by the germline V gene are SGHVS and FQNEAQ. The collaborating institutions used their own protocols to collect whole blood in K2EDTA tubes. Collaborator samples were shipped for TCRbeta analysis as frozen whole blood, isolated PBMCs, or DNA extracted from either sample type. TCRbeta CDR3 regions were amplified from genomic DNA using the immunoSEQ Assay, a bias-controlled multiplex PCR. Concerning the study's data processing: The number of nucleated cells in each sample was estimated by amplification of reference gene primers within the assay. To quantify the absolute abundance of each unique TCRbeta CDR3 rearrangement, sequence reads were collapsed and filtered. For each sample, productive Simpson clonality was calculated as the square root of Simpson's diversity index over productive rearrangements. In TCRdb, the immuneACCESS table is reduced to in-frame sequences with V and J assigned. These tables do not hold every clone; where another copy was compared, an unresolved V gene accounts for under half, and the others remain unexplained. That table is the source of V, J and clone size, and D and trimming were worked out from the DNA. Recorded for this sample are roughly 46,000 clones; 83% of them occurred a single time. The ten most abundant clones make up 7.4% of the sample.

This clone was seen only a few times. Its antigen remains unidentified. There are no base qualities to consult, and no much larger clone falls within one base. Sequenced sample: peripheral blood. The TCR was taken from a man in his fifties or sixties with active COVID-19. The chain uses TRBV7-8 and TRBJ2-7; TRBD2 might be the D gene, on 6 matching bases. CDR3 region: CASSFGEAGYEQYF. In nucleotide form, the sequence is TGTGCCAGCAGCTTCGGAGAAGCGGGCTACGAGCAGTACTTC.